This T cell receptor (beta chain) was observed in a study of cytomegalovirus exposure and HLA in healthy donors. V was shortened by 2 bases and J by 11 bases, with 12 bases between the two germline ends. The CDR3 runs to 12 residues. The germline V gene encodes CDR1 WSHSY and CDR2 SAAADI. Use of 60 Vbeta and 13 Jbeta primers characterized the PCR. Here immunoSEQ multiplex PCR was the method, and the copy in TCRdb shows in-frame clones only, minus some. The sample holds tens of thousands of clones, roughly 80% seen once. Donors sampled were nominally healthy, though unrecorded immune exposures were likely.

The clonotype comes from a woman aged 25 to 39 in good health and CMV-seronegative. Sequenced sample: PBMCs. J is TRBJ1-1 and V is TRBV10-2, with D unclear. This CDR3 is CASSENGVKAFF. CDR3 coding DNA: TGCGCCAGCAGTGAGAATGGAGTGAAGGCTTTCTTT.